Listed here are 15 T cell receptor beta chains from one sample, sequenced in a study of T cells in Graves' hyperthyroidism and ophthalmopathy. The CDR3 regions of TCR beta were amplified from RNA transcripts. TCR CDR3 underwent first-round RT-PCR with the HTBI primer set. TCRdb fed the multiplex PCR reads into MiXCR, producing one record per CDR3 protein. The top ten clones hold about 8.9% of a sample with over 700,000 distinct CDR3 sequences, 38% of them seen once. The sample taken for sequencing was blood. These receptors were obtained from a man between 18 and 35 years old with Graves' hyperthyroidism.

The genes are TRBV6-5 and TRBJ1-2; maybe TRBD1 (6 bases). The CDR3 covers 14 residues. Germline CDR1 and CDR2: MNHEY and SVGAGI. Trimming stripped 6 bases from V and 6 bases from J, with 17 bases between. CDR3 in DNA: TGTGCCAGCAGACTGGACAGCTTCCCCAATGGCTACACCTTC. Translated: CASRLDSFPNGYTF.

The chain combines TRBV9 with TRBJ2-7, with TRBD1 identical over 8 bases. This CDR3 is built from 16 residues. The V gene's germline CDR1 is SGDLS and CDR2 YYNGEE. J lost 0 bases, V lost 0 bases, and 5 bases had no gene match. Here the CDR3 DNA reads TGTGCCAGCAGCGTAGACTGGGACAGGTACTCCTACGAGCAGTACTTC. It codes for CASSVDWDRYSYEQYF. Based on the CDR3 plus reference TRBV9 and TRBJ2-7, the full variable domain is DSGVTQTPKHLITATGQRVTLRCSPRSGDLSVYWYQQSLDQGLQFLIQYYNGEERAKGNILERFSAQQFPDLHSELNLSSLELGDSALYFCASSVDWDRYSYEQYFGPGTRLTVT.

This clonotype turned up a few times. The chain recombines TRBV7-3 with TRBJ2-2; D is perhaps TRBD1 or TRBD2 (6 bases each). Germline values: CDR1 SGHTA, CDR2 FQGTGA. This CDR3 is 15 amino acids long. Trimming pared 0 bases from V and 7 bases from J, leaving 12 bases between. DNA for the CDR3: TGTGCCAGCAGCTTAACAATAGGGGGGCGCGGGGAGCTGTTTTTT. Amino acids: CASSLTIGGRGELFF.

This clonotype came up many times. This chain links TRBV7-9 with TRBJ1-1, with D possibly being TRBD1 (5 bases). This CDR3 spans 14 amino acids. The ends were cut back, 6 bases at V and 4 bases at J, with 15 bases in the middle. Germline CDR1 SEHNR, CDR2 FQNEAQ (reference sequence). CDR3 protein: CASSPQAGSTEAFF. The CDR3 coding sequence is TGTGCCAGCAGTCCACAGGCCGGGAGCACTGAAGCTTTCTTT.

V gene TRBV7-2 combines with J gene TRBJ1-2, with 8 bases aligning to TRBD1. The CDR3 is made up of 15 amino acids. Germline trimming cut 2 bases from V and 6 bases from J; bases unmatched to any gene: 8. The germline gives CDR1 SGHTA, CDR2 FQGNSA. In nucleotides, the CDR3 is TGTGCCAGCAGCTTATTGGGGCAGGGGGCTGATGGCTACACCTTC. As protein: CASSLLGQGADGYTF.

This sequence joins TRBV6-5 and TRBJ2-7; 7 bases align to TRBD2. Looked up from germline, CDR1 is MNHEY and CDR2 is SVGAGI. J lost 2 bases, V lost 2 bases, and 3 bases had no gene match. This CDR3 is 14 amino acids long. This CDR3 reads CASSYAGVAYEQYF. CDR3 DNA: TGTGCCAGCAGTTACGCGGGGGTGGCCTACGAGCAGTACTTC.

The chain combines TRBV10-3 with TRBJ1-5; possibly TRBD1 for D (5 bases). The CDR3 length is 13 residues. V dropped 4 bases and J dropped 4 bases, with 8 bases sitting between them. Per germline, CDR1 ENHRY and CDR2 SYGVKD. The CDR3 bases are TGTGCCATCAGTGGGGAGGGGAATCAGCCCCAGCATTTT. Translated, it gives CAISGEGNQPQHF.

This clonotype was detected ten times or more. This chain uses TRBV7-2 with TRBJ1-1; TRBD1 is a possible D gene (5 bases). Per the germline V gene, CDR1 is SGHTA and CDR2 is FQGNSA. V was shortened by 3 bases and J by 1 base, with 9 bases between the two germline ends. The CDR3 has 14 residues. CDR3 sequence: CASSFSRENTEAFF. The CDR3 bases are TGTGCCAGCAGCTTCTCCAGGGAGAACACTGAAGCTTTCTTT.

In this sample, this clonotype turned up many times. This rearrangement joins TRBV29-1 to TRBJ2-7; D gene unclear. Trimming shortened V by 6 bases and J by 3 bases, and 15 bases separated the two germline ends. The CDR3 is made up of 13 amino acids. CDR1 is SQVTM and CDR2 is ANQGSEA in the germline V gene. CDR3 DNA: TGCAGCGTCTCAGGCACCGATGACTACGAGCAGTACTTC. Its translation is CSVSGTDDYEQYF.

In its sample, this clonotype was seen a few times. The chain uses TRBV6-6 and TRBJ2-5; TRBD1 agrees at 8 bases. J was trimmed by 5 bases and V by 8 bases; bases with no gene match: 7. This CDR3 has 13 amino acids. The V gene's germline CDR1 is MNHNY and CDR2 SVGAGI (reference sequence). Written as DNA, the CDR3 is TGTGCCAGCGGGACAGGCGGCCCTGAGACCCAGTACTTC. Translating gives CASGTGGPETQYF.

This clonotype was found a few times. The V call is TRBV13, the J call TRBJ1-6, with a weak D call TRBD1 (5 bases). Germline loops: CDR1 PRHDT, CDR2 FYEKMQ (reference sequence). The CDR3 contains 14 residues. Between the trimmed V and J ends, which lost 6 bases and 10 bases, there was a span of 16 bases. CDR3 sequence reads: CASRIRDGWSPLHF. Written as DNA, the CDR3 is TGTGCCAGCAGGATCCGGGACGGATGGTCACCCCTCCACTTT.

To note about this clonotype: One junction end does not reproduce the germline sequence, and a read error may be involved. The chain is built from TRBV10-2 and TRBJ1-1; maybe TRBD1 (5 bases). The CDR3 sequence is 11 residues long. In germline, CDR1 is WSHSY, CDR2 SAAADI. This chain's CDR3 is CVSSQGTEAFF. The CDR3 bases are TGTGTCAGCAGTCAGGGTACTGAAGCTTTCTTT.

This clonotype was observed a handful of times. V and J are TRBV19 and TRBJ2-2; D possibly corresponds to TRBD2 (5 bases). The CDR3 runs 17 residues. Germline CDR1 reads LNHDA; CDR2 reads SQIVND (reference sequence). V lost 4 bases and J 6 bases, leaving 21 bases between the germline ends. CDR3 amino acids: CASSTVIETEDSGELFF. The CDR3 DNA reads TGTGCCAGTAGTACAGTTATTGAGACGGAGGACTCCGGGGAGCTGTTTTTT.

This clonotype was seen ten or more times. V and J are TRBV2 and TRBJ1-5, with TRBD1 matching 7 bases. The CDR3 has 13 residues. The germline CDR1 and CDR2 sequences are SNHLY and FYNNEI. The V segment lost 5 bases and the J segment 7 bases; nucleotides outside the gene matches: 5. Here the CDR3 DNA reads TGTGCCAGCAGTTACGACAGGGCCCAGCCCCAGCATTTT. Amino acid sequence: CASSYDRAQPQHF.

This clonotype was detected only a few times. The rearrangement uses TRBV29-1 and TRBJ2-7; 8 bases are a match to TRBD1. J gave up 3 bases and V 3 bases, and 13 bases lay outside the gene matches. CDR3 length equals 16 residues. The V gene's germline CDR1 is SQVTM and CDR2 ANQGSEA. The CDR3: CSVENRGSQDGYEQYF. The CDR3 DNA is TGCAGCGTTGAGAACAGGGGGTCTCAGGACGGCTACGAGCAGTACTTC.